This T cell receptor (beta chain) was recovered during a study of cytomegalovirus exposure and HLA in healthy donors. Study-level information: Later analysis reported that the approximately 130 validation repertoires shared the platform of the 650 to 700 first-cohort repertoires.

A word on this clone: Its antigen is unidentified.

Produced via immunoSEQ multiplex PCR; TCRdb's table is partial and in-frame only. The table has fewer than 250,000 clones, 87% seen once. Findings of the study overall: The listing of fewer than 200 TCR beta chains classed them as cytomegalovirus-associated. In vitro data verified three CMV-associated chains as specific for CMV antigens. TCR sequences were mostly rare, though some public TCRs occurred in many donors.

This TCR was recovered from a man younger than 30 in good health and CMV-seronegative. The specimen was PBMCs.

The CDR3 region has the DNA TGTGCCAGCAGCCATCCTAGCTCCTACGAGCAGTACTTC. It translates to CASSHPSSYEQYF. The chain couples TRBV7-2 to TRBJ2-7; D remains ambiguous. The V end was cut by 5 bases, the J end by 0 bases, with 8 bases between. CDR3 length: 13 residues. CDR1 is SGHTA and CDR2 is FQGNSA in the germline V gene.